These 19 T cell receptor beta chains came from one sample sequenced in a study of T cell changes during pregnancy in multiple sclerosis. The table came from immunoSEQ multiplex PCR; TCRdb's copy has only in-frame clones and leaves some out. The repertoire holds about 70,000 clones, with nearly 95% as singletons. Source: CD4+ T cells from peripheral blood mononuclear cells, taken after pregnancy. Receptors originate from a female donor with multiple sclerosis, enrolled in a pregnancy study.

The genes are TRBV28 and TRBJ2-4, with D perhaps matching TRBD1 (6 bases). The germline CDR1 and CDR2 sequences are MDHEN and SYDVKM. Trimming pared 4 bases from V and 9 bases from J, leaving 22 bases between. CDR3 length: 16 amino acids. The CDR3 reads CASSSSTYRVAGIQYF. CDR3 nucleotide sequence: TGTGCCAGCAGTTCCTCAACATACAGGGTCGCGGGCATTCAGTACTTC.

This clone has a single count. The chain couples TRBV5-1 to TRBJ2-3, with D maybe TRBD2 (6 bases). The V end lost 6 bases, the J end lost 4 bases, and 15 bases lay between the germline ends. The CDR3 is made up of 14 amino acids. Per germline, CDR1 SGHRS and CDR2 YFSETQ. CDR3: CASTRGGSSDTQYF. The CDR3, as DNA: TGCGCCAGCACGCGCGGAGGGAGCTCAGATACGCAGTATTTT.

This chain connects TRBV5-5 to TRBJ2-5; 8 bases line up with TRBD2. Germline V gene sequence: CDR1 SGHKS, CDR2 YYEKEE (reference sequence). J gave up 1 base and V 4 bases, and 3 bases lay outside the gene matches. CDR3 size: 14 residues. CDR3 sequence (DNA): TGTGCCAGCAGCGGGACTAGGAGCCAAGAGACCCAGTACTTC. This encodes CASSGTRSQETQYF.

The gene calls are TRBV29-1 and TRBJ1-2; D is undetermined. This CDR3 has 10 amino acids. CDR1 is SQVTM and CDR2 is ANQGSEA in the germline V gene. Trimming shortened V by 5 bases and J by 3 bases, and 4 bases separated the two germline ends. The CDR3 is CSVYDYGYTF. DNA for the CDR3: TGCAGCGTTTATGACTATGGCTACACCTTC.

The rearrangement joins TRBV7-8 to TRBJ2-3; TRBD1 aligns across 7 bases. Germline V gives CDR1 SGHVS, CDR2 FQNEAQ. Germline trimming cut 1 base from V and 2 bases from J; bases unmatched to any gene: 0. The CDR3 contains 14 residues. CDR3 sequence: CASSLEGATDTQYF. The CDR3 bases are TGTGCCAGCAGCTTAGAGGGGGCCACAGATACGCAGTATTTT.

The chain joins TRBV7-2 to TRBJ2-2; possibly TRBD2 for D (7 bases). Germline CDR1 is SGHTA and CDR2 is FQGNSA. The CDR3 spans 15 residues. V dropped 3 bases and J dropped 4 bases, with 12 bases sitting between them. The CDR3 DNA follows: TGTGCCAGCAGCTTGGCCCGGGGGGCCACCGGGGAGCTGTTTTTT. Amino acids: CASSLARGATGELFF.

CDR3 DNA sequence: TGTGCCAGCAGGACGGGACAGAACTATGGCTACACCTTC. Amino acids: CASRTGQNYGYTF. The rearrangement links TRBV28 to TRBJ1-2, with TRBD1 matching 7 bases. Germline V gene data show CDR1 as MDHEN and CDR2 as SYDVKM. J was trimmed by 2 bases and V by 6 bases; bases with no gene match: 3. CDR3 length: 13 amino acids.

The CDR3 nucleotides read TGTGCCAGCAGCCAGTTACAGGGGGCGGGTGAGCAGTTCTTC. Its translation: CASSQLQGAGEQFF. V usage is TRBV14 and J usage is TRBJ2-1; 9 positions match TRBD1. The V gene's germline CDR1 is SGHDN and CDR2 FVKESK. V lost 3 bases, J lost 9 bases, and 6 bases stayed unmatched. This CDR3 has 14 amino acids.

The chain couples TRBV7-6 to TRBJ2-2; 12 positions agree with TRBD2. The junction had 10 bases not matched to a gene; V was cut back by 5 bases and J by 0 bases. Germline V gene sequence: CDR1 SGHVS, CDR2 FNYEAQ. CDR3 size: 19 residues. The DNA of the CDR3 is TGTGCCAGCAGCGACCGACTAGCGGGGGATTTCGCGAACACCGGGGAGCTGTTTTTT. This translates into CASSDRLAGDFANTGELFF.

The chain joins TRBV2 to TRBJ2-3; 8 nucleotides align to TRBD2. Germline CDR1 is SNHLY and CDR2 is FYNNEI. The ends lost 9 bases at V and 3 bases at J; junction bases unmatched: 11. This CDR3 is built from 15 residues. The CDR3: CASPLSGIRTDTQYF. In DNA, the CDR3 is TGTGCCAGTCCACTTAGCGGGATACGGACAGATACGCAGTATTTT.

CDR3 in amino acids: CSAENYGYTF. CDR3 sequence (DNA): TGCAGTGCTGAGAACTATGGCTACACCTTC. This rearrangement joins TRBV20-1 to TRBJ1-2; D is unclear. CDR1 and CDR2 (germline): DFQATT, SNEGSKA (reference sequence). The V end lost 5 bases, the J end lost 2 bases, and 3 bases lay between the germline ends. This CDR3 region has 10 residues.

The rearrangement uses TRBV2 and TRBJ1-1, with TRBD1 matching 9 bases. Germline assignment: CDR1 SNHLY and CDR2 FYNNEI. V dropped 5 bases and J dropped 4; count of bases not matched to a gene: 14. The CDR3 is made up of 17 amino acids. The CDR3 is CASSYGDLTGGLTEAFF. The CDR3 DNA sequence: TGTGCCAGCAGTTACGGCGATCTGACAGGGGGTCTCACTGAAGCTTTCTTT. Using reference TRBV2 and TRBJ1-1 for the parts outside the CDR3, the full variable domain is EPEVTQTPSHQVTQMGQEVILRCVPISNHLYFYWYRQILGQKVEFLVSFYNNEISEKSEIFDDQFSVERPDGSNFTLKIRSTKLEDSAMYFCASSYGDLTGGLTEAFFGQGTRLTVV.

J is TRBJ2-3 and V is TRBV19, with unresolved D. Germline V gene sequence: CDR1 LNHDA, CDR2 SQIVND (reference sequence). Trimming left V 2 bases short and J 4 bases short, with 13 bases between. The CDR3 consists of 15 residues. CDR3 region: CASSISITVPDTQYF. Written as DNA, the CDR3 is TGTGCCAGTAGTATAAGTATCACAGTCCCAGATACGCAGTATTTT.

The chain links TRBV11-2 to TRBJ2-1; 7 nucleotides agree with TRBD1. V shed 5 bases, J shed 6 bases, and the junction held 4 bases outside the gene matches. Looked up from germline, CDR1 is SGHAT and CDR2 is FQNNGV. The CDR3 runs 13 residues. Here the CDR3 reads CASSPGQLNEQFF. CDR3 DNA sequence: TGTGCCAGCAGCCCGGGACAGCTCAATGAGCAGTTCTTC. Looking up the rest from reference TRBV11-2 and TRBJ2-1 gives the full variable domain: EAGVAQSPRYKIIEKRQSVAFWCNPISGHATLYWYQQILGQGPKLLIQFQNNGVVDDSQLPKDRFSAERLKGVDSTLKIQPAKLEDSAVYLCASSPGQLNEQFFGPGTRLTVL.

This chain connects TRBV19 to TRBJ2-2, with 12 nucleotides matching TRBD1. The CDR3 is 15 amino acids. Germline CDR1 and CDR2: LNHDA and SQIVND (reference sequence). V gave up 4 bases and J gave up 4 bases; unmatched junction bases: 1. The CDR3 reads CASSRGQGATGELFF. In nucleotides, the CDR3 is TGTGCCAGTAGTAGGGGACAGGGGGCCACCGGGGAGCTGTTTTTT. The variable domain in full, with the rest retrieved from reference TRBV19 and TRBJ2-2, is DGGITQSPKYLFRKEGQNVTLSCEQNLNHDAMYWYRQDPGQGLRLIYYSQIVNDFQKGDIAEGYSVSREKKESFPLTVTSAQKNPTAFYLCASSRGQGATGELFFGEGSRLTVL.

The J gene is TRBJ2-1, the V gene TRBV30, with TRBD1 identical over 7 bases. The CDR3 covers 13 residues. V dropped 1 base and J dropped 3; count of bases not matched to a gene: 0. The germline CDR1 and CDR2 sequences are GTSNPN and SVGIG (reference sequence). The CDR3 spells CAWSDRGYNEQFF. In DNA form, the CDR3 reads TGTGCCTGGAGTGACAGGGGCTACAATGAGCAGTTCTTC.

This clone came up a few times. The chain couples TRBV6-6 to TRBJ1-3; no reliable D call. The CDR3 consists of 14 residues. Germline lookup yields CDR1 MNHNY and CDR2 SVGAGI (reference sequence). V was cut by 2 bases and J by 2 bases, with 7 bases left in between. The CDR3 sequence: CASSYEGAGNTIYF. As DNA, the CDR3 is TGTGCCAGCAGTTACGAGGGAGCTGGAAACACCATATATTTT.

The gene calls are TRBV6-5 and TRBJ1-6; 10 bases are shared with TRBD1. The germline CDR1 and CDR2 sequences are MNHEY and SVGAGI. CDR3 length equals 14 residues. V lost 7 bases, J lost 12 bases, and 9 bases stayed unmatched. The CDR3 spells CASTIDRGHLPLHF. Here the CDR3 DNA reads TGTGCCAGCACCATAGACAGGGGGCATCTACCCCTCCACTTT.

The V call is TRBV11-3, the J call TRBJ2-1, with 14 bases identical to TRBD2. CDR1 SGHNT and CDR2 YENEEA come from the germline V gene. The CDR3 loop spans 16 amino acids. Trimming took 8 bases from V and 6 from J; bases not matched to a gene: 9. The CDR3 nucleotides read TGTGCCAGCTCACAGGGACTAGCGGGAGTTGCCAATGAGCAGTTCTTC. Translating gives CASSQGLAGVANEQFF.